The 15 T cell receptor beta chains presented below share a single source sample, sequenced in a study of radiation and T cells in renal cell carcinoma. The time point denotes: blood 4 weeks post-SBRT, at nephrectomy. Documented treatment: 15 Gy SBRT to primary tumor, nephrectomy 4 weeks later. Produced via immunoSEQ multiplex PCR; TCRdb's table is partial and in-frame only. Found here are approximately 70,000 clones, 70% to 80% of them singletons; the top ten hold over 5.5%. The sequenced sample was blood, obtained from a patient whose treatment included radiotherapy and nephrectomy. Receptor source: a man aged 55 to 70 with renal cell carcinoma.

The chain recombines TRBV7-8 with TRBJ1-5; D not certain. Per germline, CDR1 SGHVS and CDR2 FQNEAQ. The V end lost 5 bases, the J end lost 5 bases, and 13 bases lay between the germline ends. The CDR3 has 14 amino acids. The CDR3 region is CASSELESYQPQHF. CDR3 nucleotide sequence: TGTGCCAGCAGCGAACTCGAGTCGTATCAGCCCCAGCATTTT.

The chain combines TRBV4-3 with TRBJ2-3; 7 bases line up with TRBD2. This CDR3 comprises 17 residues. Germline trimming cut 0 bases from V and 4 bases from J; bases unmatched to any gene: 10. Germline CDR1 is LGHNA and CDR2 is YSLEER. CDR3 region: CASSQEGMAGEADTQYF. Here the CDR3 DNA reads TGCGCCAGCAGCCAAGAAGGGATGGCGGGGGAGGCAGATACGCAGTATTTT.

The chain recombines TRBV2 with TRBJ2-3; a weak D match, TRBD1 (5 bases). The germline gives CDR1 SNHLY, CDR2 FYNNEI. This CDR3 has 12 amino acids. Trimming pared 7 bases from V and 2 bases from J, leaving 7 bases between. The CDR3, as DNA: TGTGCCAGCAAGGGGCCCACAGATACGCAGTATTTT. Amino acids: CASKGPTDTQYF.

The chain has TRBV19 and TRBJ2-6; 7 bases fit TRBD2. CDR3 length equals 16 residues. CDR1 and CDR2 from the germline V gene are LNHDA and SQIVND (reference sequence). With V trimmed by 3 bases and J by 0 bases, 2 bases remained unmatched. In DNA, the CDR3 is TGTGCCAGTAGTATTGCGGGAGCCTCTGGGGCCAACGTCCTGACTTTC. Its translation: CASSIAGASGANVLTF.

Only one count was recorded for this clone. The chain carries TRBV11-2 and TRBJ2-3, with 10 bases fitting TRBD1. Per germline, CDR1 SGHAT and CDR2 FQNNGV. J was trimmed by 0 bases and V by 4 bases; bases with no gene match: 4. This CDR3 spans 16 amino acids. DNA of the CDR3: TGTGCCAGCAGCTCCGGGACAGGGGCTAGCACAGATACGCAGTATTTT. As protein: CASSSGTGASTDTQYF.

CDR3 nucleotides: TGCGCCAGCAGCCAAGCGGTGACAGGCGGGAATGGCTACACCTTC. It codes for CASSQAVTGGNGYTF. This chain joins TRBV4-3 and TRBJ1-2, with a weak D call TRBD1 (6 bases). V dropped 1 base and J dropped 6 bases, with 15 bases sitting between them. The CDR3 runs to 15 residues. Per germline, CDR1 LGHNA and CDR2 YSLEER.

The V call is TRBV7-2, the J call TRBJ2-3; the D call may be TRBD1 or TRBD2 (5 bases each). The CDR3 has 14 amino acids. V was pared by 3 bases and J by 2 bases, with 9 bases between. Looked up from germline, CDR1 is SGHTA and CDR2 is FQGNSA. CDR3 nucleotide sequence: TGTGCCAGCAGCTTGGGACCCGACACAGATACGCAGTATTTT. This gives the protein CASSLGPDTDTQYF.

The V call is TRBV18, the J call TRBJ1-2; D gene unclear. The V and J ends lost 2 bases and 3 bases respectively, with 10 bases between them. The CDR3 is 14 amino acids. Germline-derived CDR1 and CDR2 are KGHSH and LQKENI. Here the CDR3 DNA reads TGTGCCAGCTCACCAGAAGTCCGGGACTATGGCTACACCTTC. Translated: CASSPEVRDYGYTF.

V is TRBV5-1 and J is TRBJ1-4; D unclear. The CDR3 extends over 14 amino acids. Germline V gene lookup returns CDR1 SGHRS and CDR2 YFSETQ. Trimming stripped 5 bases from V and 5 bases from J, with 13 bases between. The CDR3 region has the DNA TGCGCCAGCAGACCCGGAGAGTCCAATGAAAAACTGTTTTTT. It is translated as CASRPGESNEKLFF. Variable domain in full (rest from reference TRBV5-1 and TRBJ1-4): KAGVTQTPRYLIKTRGQQVTLSCSPISGHRSVSWYQQTPGQGLQFLFEYFSETQRNKGNFPGRFSGRQFSNSRSEMNVSTLELGDSALYLCASRPGESNEKLFFGSGTQLSVL.

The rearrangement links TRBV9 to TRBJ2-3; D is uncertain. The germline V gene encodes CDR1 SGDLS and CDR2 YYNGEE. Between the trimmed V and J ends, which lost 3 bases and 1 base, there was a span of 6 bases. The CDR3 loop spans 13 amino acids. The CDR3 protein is CASSEPGTDTQYF. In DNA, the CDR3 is TGTGCCAGCAGCGAGCCGGGCACAGATACGCAGTATTTT.

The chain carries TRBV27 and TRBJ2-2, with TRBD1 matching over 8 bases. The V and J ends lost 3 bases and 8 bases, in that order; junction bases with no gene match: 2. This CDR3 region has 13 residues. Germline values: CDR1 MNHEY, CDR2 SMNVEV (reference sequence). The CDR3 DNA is TGTGCCAGCAGTTTGGACAGGGTGGGGGAGCTGTTTTTT. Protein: CASSLDRVGELFF.

The CDR3: CASSLAHDTEAFF. The CDR3 coding sequence is TGCGCCAGCAGCTTGGCTCACGACACTGAAGCTTTCTTT. The chain carries TRBV5-1 and TRBJ1-1; D is unclear. CDR3 length equals 13 residues. Germline V gene data show CDR1 as SGHRS and CDR2 as YFSETQ. Trimming pared 0 bases from V and 3 bases from J, leaving 6 bases between.

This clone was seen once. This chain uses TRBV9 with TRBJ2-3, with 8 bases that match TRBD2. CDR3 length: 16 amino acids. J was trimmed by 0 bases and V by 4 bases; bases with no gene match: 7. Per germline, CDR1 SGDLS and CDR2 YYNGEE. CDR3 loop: CASSLGGGGSTDTQYF. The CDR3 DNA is TGTGCCAGCAGCCTCGGGGGGGGCGGGAGCACAGATACGCAGTATTTT. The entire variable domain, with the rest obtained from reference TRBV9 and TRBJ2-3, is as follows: DSGVTQTPKHLITATGQRVTLRCSPRSGDLSVYWYQQSLDQGLQFLIQYYNGEERAKGNILERFSAQQFPDLHSELNLSSLELGDSALYFCASSLGGGGSTDTQYFGPGTRLTVL.

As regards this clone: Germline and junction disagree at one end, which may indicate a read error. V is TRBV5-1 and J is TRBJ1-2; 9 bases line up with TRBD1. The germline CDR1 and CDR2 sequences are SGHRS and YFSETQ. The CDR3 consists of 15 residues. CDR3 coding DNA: TGCGCCAGCAGGCCCTTAGACTTACAGGGGGCGCCGCTGGAGTTT. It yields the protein CASRPLDLQGAPLEF.

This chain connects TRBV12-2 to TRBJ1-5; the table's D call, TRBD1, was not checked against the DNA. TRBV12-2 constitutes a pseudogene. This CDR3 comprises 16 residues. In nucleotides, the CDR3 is TGTGCAAGTCGCCTCAACCTTAGACAGGGCAGTCAGCCCCAGCATTTT. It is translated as CASRLNLRQGSQPQHF.